These 10 T cell receptor beta chains were sequenced from one sample in a study of blood T cell repertoires in COVID-19. The table came from immunoSEQ multiplex PCR; TCRdb's copy has only in-frame clones and leaves some out. The table has about 100,000 clones, around four fifths seen once. The sample comprised peripheral blood. These receptors all stem from a man aged 50 to 59 with active or convalescent COVID-19.

The V and J genes are TRBV11-3 and TRBJ2-5, with 7 bases that match TRBD1. Germline CDR1 reads SGHNT; CDR2 reads YENEEA. V lost 5 bases, J lost 5 bases, and 8 bases stayed unmatched. The CDR3 spans 14 residues. The CDR3 sequence is CASSTTGAIETQYF. The DNA of the CDR3 is TGTGCCAGCAGCACTACAGGGGCTATCGAGACCCAGTACTTC.

This clone was counted between two and nine times. The rearrangement uses TRBV7-6 and TRBJ2-5; 10 nucleotides line up with TRBD2. V was clipped by 5 bases and J by 5 bases; unmatched bases: 14. The germline V gene has CDR1 SGHVS and CDR2 FNYEAQ. The CDR3 is made up of 17 amino acids. The CDR3 DNA follows: TGTGCCAGCAGCCAGGAGGGACTAGCGTTAAAGGGGGAGACCCAGTACTTC. Translating gives CASSQEGLALKGETQYF.

The genes are TRBV12-3 or TRBV12-4 and TRBJ2-5; the D gene is possibly TRBD2 (6 bases). V was shortened by 3 bases and J by 4 bases, with 9 bases between the two germline ends. This CDR3 is built from 13 residues. This CDR3 reads CASSFSGGETQYF. The CDR3 bases are TGTGCCAGCAGTTTTAGCGGCGGAGAGACCCAGTACTTC.

This clone is a singleton in its sample. The V gene is TRBV3-1 (or the pseudogene TRBV3-2), the J gene TRBJ2-7, with D possibly TRBD1 on 6 matching bases. Germline V gene sequence: CDR1 LGHDT, CDR2 YNNKEL (reference sequence). The V end was cut by 5 bases, the J end by 6 bases, with 14 bases between. The CDR3 has 13 amino acids. CDR3 nucleotides: TGTGCCAGCAGCTCCTCGACCAGGGGCGAGCAGTACTTC. Translated, it gives CASSSSTRGEQYF.

The chain is built from TRBV24-1 and TRBJ1-5; 10 bases line up with TRBD1. V was clipped by 5 bases and J by 6 bases; unmatched bases: 6. Germline CDR1 reads KGHDR; CDR2 reads SFDVKD. The length of the CDR3 is 15 residues. CDR3 sequence: CATSGVGQGTQPQHF. DNA for the CDR3: TGTGCCACCAGTGGGGTGGGACAGGGGACTCAGCCCCAGCATTTT.

CDR3 residues: CATSDSSASGRAGEQFF. The CDR3 bases are TGTGCCACCAGTGATAGTTCGGCTAGCGGGAGGGCGGGTGAGCAGTTCTTC. This chain links TRBV24-1 with TRBJ2-1; 12 positions agree with TRBD2. Germline-derived CDR1 and CDR2 are KGHDR and SFDVKD. The CDR3 is 17 residues long. Germline trimming cut 3 bases from V and 9 bases from J; bases unmatched to any gene: 11.

The chain recombines TRBV6-5 with TRBJ1-2; 7 bases are a match to TRBD1. The CDR3 loop spans 14 amino acids. The V gene end was trimmed by 6 bases and the J gene end by 8 bases; junction bases not matched to a gene: 12. Germline V gives CDR1 MNHEY, CDR2 SVGAGI. CDR3 sequence: CASRKSGTVGGYTF. The CDR3 DNA is TGTGCCAGCAGGAAATCCGGGACAGTCGGAGGCTACACCTTC.

The V call is TRBV27, the J call TRBJ2-7, with TRBD2 identical over 8 bases. The CDR3 length is 16 residues. The V gene end was trimmed by 6 bases and the J gene end by 6 bases; junction bases not matched to a gene: 16. In germline, CDR1 is MNHEY, CDR2 SMNVEV (reference sequence). In DNA form, the CDR3 reads TGTGCCAGCAGACTAACACCCGGGACTAGTGTCGTCGAGCAGTACTTC. This codes for CASRLTPGTSVVEQYF.

V is TRBV10-3 and J is TRBJ2-7, with 7 bases matching TRBD1. CDR1 is ENHRY, CDR2 SYGVKD, per germline. The CDR3 contains 15 residues. V gave up 8 bases and J gave up 6 bases; unmatched junction bases: 16. This CDR3 reads CAIGEGSRGKGEQYF. The CDR3 nucleotides are TGTGCCATCGGCGAAGGTTCCAGGGGGAAGGGCGAGCAGTACTTC.

The rearrangement joins TRBV5-1 to TRBJ1-2, with TRBD1 matching 9 bases. With 4 bases clipped from V and 8 bases from J, the junction kept 12 bases outside the gene matches. Germline V lookup: CDR1 SGHRS, CDR2 YFSETQ. This CDR3 has 15 amino acids. This CDR3 is CASSTGQGSFEGYTF. For the CDR3, the DNA is TGCGCCAGCAGCACCGGACAGGGGTCCTTCGAAGGCTACACCTTC.